This TCR beta chain is from a study of blood T cell repertoires in COVID-19 (dated by TCRdb to the early 2020s). Looking at the study overall: Samples from collaborators originated in the United States, Italy and Spain and spanned both the acute and convalescent phases of COVID-19. Deeply sampled blood TCRbeta repertoires from subjects exposed to, actively infected with, or recovered from COVID-19 were included in the dataset. Where HLA class I and class II types were available, the types were taken from metadata supplied by the sample provider, not from assay-based typing. Samples were obtained from the ongoing ImmuneRACE study (first 160 participants) and from over a thousand subjects provided by 6 global collaborators. The material from the prospective study consisted of cDNA or gDNA derived from T cells, B-cell-depleted T cells, or PBMCs. A freely available public database, intended as a resource for researchers studying the immune response to SARS-CoV-2, is where the repertoires were released. Nearly every sample came with metadata listing a de-identified subject ID, COVID-19 status, age in years and sex.

V is cut back by 5 bases and J by 3 bases, with 3 bases in the junction unmatched. CDR1 and CDR2, per the germline V gene, are SGHTA and FQGNSA. Taken from cysteine to phenylalanine, the CDR3 has 13 residues. Just CDR3 DNA is preserved here, 39 bases in frame from base 1. TCRbeta CDR3 regions were amplified from genomic DNA by means of the immunoSEQ Assay, a bias-controlled multiplex PCR. The source study handled its data this way. Nucleated cell counts per sample were estimated from amplification of reference gene primers within the assay. To quantify the absolute abundance of each unique TCRbeta CDR3 rearrangement, sequence reads were collapsed and filtered. For each sample, productive Simpson clonality was calculated as the square root of Simpson's diversity index over productive rearrangements. TCRdb retrieved this table from immuneACCESS and kept in-frame rearrangements only. Not all clones are present; in checked studies, unresolved V genes account for under half, and no reason is known for the remainder. The V and J calls and clone size come from that table; D and trimming were worked out from the DNA. For this sample there are roughly 150,000 clones; roughly 80% appear just once. The top ten clonotypes cover about 5.3% of the sample.

The study at large found these results: The amount of clinical and demographic metadata varied by source and participant and was provided uncurated.

Participants in the prospective study were enrolled through a virtual design, were aged about 18 to 90 years, and lived in fewer than 30 United States geographic areas. To assign participants to cohorts, the prospective study relied on clinical history that participants themselves reported in a screening survey and a study questionnaire. In the prospective study, mobile phlebotomists collected whole blood, serum and a nasopharyngeal or oropharyngeal swab from each participant. Additional blood draws and questionnaires over a 2-month period could optionally be provided by prospective study participants. Before DNA extraction, prospective study blood samples were shipped either frozen or at room temperature. In regard to this clone: Its antigen remains unidentified. No quality values exist for individual bases; no much larger clone is one base distant.

The sequencing input was PBMCs or T cells enriched from blood (not recorded which). The chain is encoded by TRBV7-2 joined to TRBJ2-5; TRBD1 matches 7 bases in the middle. The receptor was derived from a middle-aged woman with acute COVID-19. The CDR3 sequence is CASSLGTEETQYF. The DNA sequence is as follows: TGTGCCAGCAGCCTCGGGACAGAAGAGACCCAGTACTTC.